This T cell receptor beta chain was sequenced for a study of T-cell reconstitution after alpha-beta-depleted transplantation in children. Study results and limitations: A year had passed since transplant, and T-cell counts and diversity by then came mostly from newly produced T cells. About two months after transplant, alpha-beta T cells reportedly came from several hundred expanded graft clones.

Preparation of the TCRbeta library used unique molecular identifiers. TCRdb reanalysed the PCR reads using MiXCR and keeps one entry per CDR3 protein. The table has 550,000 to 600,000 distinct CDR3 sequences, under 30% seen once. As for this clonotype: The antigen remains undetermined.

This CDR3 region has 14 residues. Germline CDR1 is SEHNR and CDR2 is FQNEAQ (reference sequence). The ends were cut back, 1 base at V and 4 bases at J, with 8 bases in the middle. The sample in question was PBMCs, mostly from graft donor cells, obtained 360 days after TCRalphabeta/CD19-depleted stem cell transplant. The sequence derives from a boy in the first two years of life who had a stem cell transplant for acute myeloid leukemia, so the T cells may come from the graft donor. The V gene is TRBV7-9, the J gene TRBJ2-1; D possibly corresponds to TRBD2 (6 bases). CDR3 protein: CASSLVREYNEQFF. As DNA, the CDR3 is TGTGCCAGCAGCTTAGTTCGGGAGTACAATGAGCAGTTCTTC.